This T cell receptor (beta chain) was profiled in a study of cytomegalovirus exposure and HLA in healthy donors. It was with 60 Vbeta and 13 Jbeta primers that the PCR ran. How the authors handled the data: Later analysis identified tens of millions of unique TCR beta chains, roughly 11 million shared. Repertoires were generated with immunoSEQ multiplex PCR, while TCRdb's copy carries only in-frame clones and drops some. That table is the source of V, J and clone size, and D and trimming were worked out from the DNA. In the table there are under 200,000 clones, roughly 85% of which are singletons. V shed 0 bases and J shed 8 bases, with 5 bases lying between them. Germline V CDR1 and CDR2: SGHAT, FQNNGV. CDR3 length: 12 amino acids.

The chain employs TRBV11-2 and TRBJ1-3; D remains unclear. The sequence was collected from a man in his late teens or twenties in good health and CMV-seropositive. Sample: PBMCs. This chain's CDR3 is CASSLDQDTIYF. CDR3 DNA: TGTGCCAGCAGCTTAGACCAGGACACCATATATTTT.